Many counts were recorded for the clone carrying this T cell receptor beta chain. As yet, its antigen is unknown. One end of the junction fails to match germline, which may point to a read error. The CDR3 is made up of 11 amino acids. Looked up from germline, CDR1 is GTSNPN and CDR2 is SVGIG (reference sequence). This entry comes from a study of blood T cells in healthy people across ages. Study background: Per two T cells, template switching captured roughly one barcoded beta molecule. Study-wide results and limits: Higher diversity and more naive CD4+ cells were features of long-lived donors, compared to aged donors.

The amount of total RNA extracted per sample was at least 5.5 micrograms. For the second PCR, which ran for roughly 7 to 11 cycles, a sample-barcoded 5' primer and a J-beta primer mix were used. Each CDR3 protein is one row after TCRdb ran MiXCR on the 5' RACE reads. The sample has about 830,000 distinct CDR3 sequences; 62% are singletons. Specimen: blood. The chain combines TRBV30 with TRBJ2-7; TRBD2 is a possible D gene (5 bases). The sequence derives from a young man in good health. CDR3: CAGSLGREQYF. In DNA, the CDR3 is TGTGCCGGGAGTCTTGGGCGCGAGCAGTACTTC.